These T cell receptor beta chains were read from a single sample in a study of cytomegalovirus exposure and HLA in healthy donors. Repertoires were generated with immunoSEQ multiplex PCR, while TCRdb's copy carries only in-frame clones and drops some. The sample lists around 100,000 clones, around 60% occurring once. The sequencing sample was made of PBMCs. All receptors come from a man aged 30 to 45 in good health and CMV-seropositive. The CDR3 runs from the conserved cysteine through the conserved F or W. D genes are given only for firm matches. A clone size is listed for some rows: how often the clone was seen (once, few, many), or a class if it is expanded.

D gene | CDR3 length | J gene | V gene | clone size | CDR3 DNA | CDR3 protein
TRBD1 | 16 | TRBJ2-7 | TRBV5-6 | once | TGTGCCAGCAGCTTGGGACAGGGGGCCATTATAGGGGAGCAGTACTTC | CASSLGQGAIIGEQYF
TRBD2 | 15 | TRBJ2-1 | TRBV5-1 | NA | TGCGCCAGCAGCTTATACAGCGGGGGTAACAATGAGCAGTTCTTC | CASSLYSGGNNEQFF
TRBD2 | 17 | TRBJ2-1 | TRBV19 | NA | TGTGCCAGTAGTCCAGGGACTAGCGGGGGGCCAACTAATGAGCAGTTCTTC | CASSPGTSGGPTNEQFF
NA | 13 | TRBJ1-3 | TRBV6-6 | NA | TGTGCCAGCACTGGGCACTCTGGAAACACCATATATTTT | CASTGHSGNTIYF
TRBD1 | 12 | TRBJ1-1 | TRBV6-6 | few | TGTGCCAGCAGTTACACCACAGGGGGTGCTTTCTTT | CASSYTTGGAFF
NA | 15 | TRBJ1-4 | TRBV4-1 | NA | TGCGCCAGCAGTGATCGGGCGGGAACTAATGAAAAACTGTTTTTT | CASSDRAGTNEKLFF
TRBD2 | 14 | TRBJ2-1 | TRBV5-5 | few | TGTGCCAGCAGCTTATCTGGGGGGGTAAATGAGCAGTTCTTC | CASSLSGGVNEQFF
TRBD2 | 12 | TRBJ2-1 | TRBV27 | NA | TGTGCCAGCACCACGGGGGGGGTTGAGCAGTTCTTC | CASTTGGVEQFF
NA | 15 | TRBJ1-5 | TRBV19 | many | TGTGCCAGTAGATTTAACCTTCAGGGGAACCAGCCCCAGCATTTT | CASRFNLQGNQPQHF
TRBD2 | 14 | TRBJ2-1 | TRBV18 | few | TGTGCCAGCTCACCGTCGCTAGCGGGGGGCCAGCAGTTCTTC | CASSPSLAGGQQFF
NA | 11 | TRBJ2-7 | TRBV19 | NA | TGTGCCAGTAGTCGGGGGTACGAGCAGTACTTC | CASSRGYEQYF
TRBD2 | 18 | TRBJ2-7 | TRBV5-1 | few | TGCGCCAGCAGCTTGGTGGCGGGGTCCGGAGCGGGGGTATACGAGCAGTACTTC | CASSLVAGSGAGVYEQYF
NA | 15 | TRBJ2-1 | TRBV5-1 | NA | TGCGCCAGCAGCCTCCAGGGAAGCCGCTACAATGAGCAGTTCTTC | CASSLQGSRYNEQFF
TRBD1 | 15 | TRBJ1-2 | TRBV19 | few | TGTGCCAGTAGTATGACAGGGGACTTTTGGTATGGCTACACCTTC | CASSMTGDFWYGYTF
NA | 14 | TRBJ2-5 | TRBV5-4 | NA | TGTGCCAGCAGCAGTGCAGGGTTCCAAGAGACCCAGTACTTC | CASSSAGFQETQYF
TRBD1 | 15 | TRBJ1-6 | TRBV5-1 | NA | TGCGCCAGCAGCTATGACAGGGCCGATAATTCACCCCTCCACTTT | CASSYDRADNSPLHF
TRBD2 | 16 | TRBJ2-3 | TRBV4-2 | NA | TGTGCCAGCAGCCAAGGGGGTAGCGGGGGCAGGAATACGCAGTATTTT | CASSQGGSGGRNTQYF
NA | 16 | TRBJ1-5 | TRBV23-1 | NA | TGCGCCAGCAGTCAAAAGGCAGGGGTTCCCAATCAGCCCCAGCATTTT | CASSQKAGVPNQPQHF
NA | 14 | TRBJ1-2 | TRBV6-5 | NA | TGTGCCAGCAGTTACATAGGTCCGGGCGGGGGCTACACCTTC | CASSYIGPGGGYTF
TRBD1 | 14 | TRBJ1-3 | TRBV9 | NA | TGTGCCAGCAGCGACAGGGGACCAGGAAACACCATATATTTT | CASSDRGPGNTIYF
TRBD1 | 15 | TRBJ1-1 | TRBV12-5 | NA | TGTGCTAGTGGTATCGGACAGGGGAGGGACACTGAAGCTTTCTTT | CASGIGQGRDTEAFF
NA | 13 | TRBJ2-3 | TRBV11-2 | NA | TGTGCCAGCAGCACAGGGTTAACAGATACGCAGTATTTT | CASSTGLTDTQYF
NA | 15 | TRBJ2-3 | TRBV7-2 | NA | TGTGCCAGCAGTTCCCTGGCGGGACTCACAGATACGCAGTATTTT | CASSSLAGLTDTQYF
TRBD1 | 13 | TRBJ2-5 | TRBV2 | NA | TGTGCCAGCAGTGATTTGACAGGGGAGGAGCAGTACTTC | CASSDLTGEEQYF
NA | 16 | TRBJ2-5 | TRBV5-1 | NA | TGCGCCAGCAGCTTGGGAGGAGGCGGGGTCCAAGAGGCCCAGTACTTC | CASSLGGGGVQEAQYF
NA | 13 | TRBJ1-2 | TRBV11-2 | NA | TGTGCCAGCAGTTCAGGGGAAGGCTATGGCTACACCTTC | CASSSGEGYGYTF
TRBD2 | 16 | TRBJ2-2 | TRBV2 | NA | TGTGCCAGCAGTTGGACTAGCGGGGGGGCAACCGGGGAGCTGTTTTTT | CASSWTSGGATGELFF
TRBD2 | 14 | TRBJ2-1 | TRBV2 | NA | TGTGCCAGCAGAAAGCTGGTAGCGGGGGATGAGCAGTTCTTC | CASRKLVAGDEQFF
TRBD1 | 13 | TRBJ1-2 | TRBV6-1 | NA | TGTGCCAGCCTACCATACAGGGGAGGTGGCTACACCTTC | CASLPYRGGGYTF
TRBD2 | 17 | TRBJ2-1 | TRBV15 | few | TGTGCCACCAGCAGAGCCCCGACTAGCGGGGGGTACAATGAGCAGTTCTTC | CATSRAPTSGGYNEQFF
NA | 15 | TRBJ2-5 | TRBV30 | NA | TGTGCCTGGAGTGCGCGCAGGGTGGTCCAAGAGACCCAGTACTTC | CAWSARRVVQETQYF
NA | 13 | TRBJ2-7 | TRBV21-1 | few | TGTGCCAGCAGCTTGGGGACACCCGAGGAGCAGTACTTC | CASSLGTPEEQYF
TRBD1 | 17 | TRBJ1-2 | TRBV10-3 | NA | TGTGCCATCACTGGGAGCTTCCGGGACAGACAAAACTATGGCTACACCTTC | CAITGSFRDRQNYGYTF
NA | 14 | TRBJ2-1 | TRBV5-1 | NA | TGCGCCAGCAGCTCGGGGGATTCCTACAATGAGCAGTTCTTC | CASSSGDSYNEQFF
NA | 14 | TRBJ1-4 | TRBV7-9 | NA | TGTGCCAGCAGCGAGGACAGCTCACATGAAAAACTGTTTTTT | CASSEDSSHEKLFF
NA | 15 | TRBJ1-5 | TRBV2 | NA | TGTGCCAGCAGTGAAATAGGGACTTACAATCAGCCCCAGCATTTT | CASSEIGTYNQPQHF
NA | 14 | TRBJ1-2 | TRBV27 | NA | TGTGCCAGCAGTTTCCGAGACACAGGGCGGGGCTACACCTTC | CASSFRDTGRGYTF
NA | 13 | TRBJ2-7 | TRBV19 | NA | TGTGCCAGTAGCACTCAGTCCGGGGGCGAGCAGTACTTC | CASSTQSGGEQYF
TRBD2 | 15 | TRBJ2-3 | TRBV19 | NA | TGTGCCAGTAGTATGGAACTAGCGGGGGCAGATACGCAGTATTTT | CASSMELAGADTQYF
NA | 12 | TRBJ2-7 | TRBV18 | NA | TGTGCCAGCTCGTCCAGCTCCTACGAGCAGTACTTC | CASSSSSYEQYF
TRBD2 | 15 | TRBJ2-5 | TRBV5-1 | NA | TGCGCCAGCAGCTTGACTGCGGGGCGGGGGGAGACCCAGTACTTC | CASSLTAGRGETQYF
NA | 14 | TRBJ2-2 | TRBV19 | few | TGTGCCAGCCGTCGGGGGGCTGGCACCGGGGAGCTGTTTTTT | CASRRGAGTGELFF
NA | 13 | TRBJ1-1 | TRBV6-1 | few | TGTGCCAGCAGGGGCAGGGAAGGTACTGAAGCTTTCTTT | CASRGREGTEAFF
NA | 14 | TRBJ1-5 | TRBV9 | NA | TGTGCCAGCAGCGTAGGAGCCGCCTTTTGGCCCCAGCATTTT | CASSVGAAFWPQHF
TRBD2 | 17 | TRBJ2-7 | TRBV7-2 | NA | TGTGCCAGCAGCTCCAGACTAGCGGGGGGTCCCCCGGGGGAGCAGTACTTC | CASSSRLAGGPPGEQYF
NA | 14 | TRBJ1-1 | TRBV11-2 | NA | TGTGCCAGCAGTAGACAGCGTCTCTCTACTGAAGCTTTCTTT | CASSRQRLSTEAFF